The clone carrying this TCR beta chain has a count of ten or more. The antigen remains unidentified. This specimen belongs to a study of T-cell memory formation after mild COVID-19. Whole-study findings and limits: The pre-infection memory compartment contained some responding clones, suggesting cross-reactive memory joined.

MiXCR, applied by TCRdb to the 5' RACE reads, yields one record per CDR3 protein. The sample gives around 340,000 distinct CDR3 sequences, approximately 16% of which show up once; 20% to 25% is in the top ten. The length of the CDR3 is 15 residues. Trimming took 5 bases from V and 5 from J, leaving 18 bases between them. The germline CDR1 and CDR2 sequences are SGHTA and FQGNSA. This clonotype was sampled from a man younger than 30 who had mild COVID-19 (a few samples of this study predate the infection). Cell type and time point are not known. Specimen: PBMCs or a T cell subset sorted from them (not recorded which). The V and J genes are TRBV7-2 and TRBJ1-1; a weak D match, TRBD1 (6 bases). The CDR3 is CASSPGALTGTEAFF. CDR3 sequence (DNA): TGTGCCAGCAGCCCAGGGGCGCTTACGGGAACTGAAGCTTTCTTT.